This T cell receptor beta chain was retrieved from a study of blood T cell repertoires in COVID-19 (TCRdb year 2020). Notes on the research overall: Collaborator samples came from the United States, Italy and Spain and covered acute and convalescent phases of COVID-19. The prospective study material was composed of cDNA or gDNA derived from T cells, B-cell-depleted T cells, or PBMCs. Subjects who had been exposed to COVID-19, were actively infected with it, or had recovered from it provided the deeply sampled blood TCRbeta repertoires that made up the dataset. The repertoires were made available in a free public database intended to serve as a resource for research on the immune response to SARS-CoV-2. The samples were drawn from two sources: the first 160 participants of the ongoing ImmuneRACE study, and 1,200 or so subjects contributed by 6 global collaborators. Sample metadata almost always included a de-identified subject ID, COVID-19 status, age in years and sex. Where available, HLA class I and class II types were obtained from metadata supplied by the sample provider rather than from assay-based typing. The study at large found these results: Clinical and demographic metadata were provided uncurated, with the amount varying by source and participant.

TCRbeta CDR3 regions were amplified from genomic DNA by means of the immunoSEQ Assay, a bias-controlled multiplex PCR. On the authors' methods: Within the assay, amplification of reference gene primers was used to estimate how many nucleated cells each sample contained. Sequence reads were collapsed and filtered to measure the absolute abundance of every unique TCRbeta CDR3 rearrangement. Productive Simpson clonality was computed per sample as the square root of Simpson's diversity index over productive rearrangements. TCRdb took over this immuneACCESS table, retaining in-frame rearrangements with V and J assigned. Such tables are incomplete; in checked studies, under half of the missing clones stem from an unresolved V gene, and the remainder is unexplained. That table furnishes V, J and clone size, whereas the DNA furnished D and trimming. The sample records roughly 570,000 clones, 85% to 90% of which are singletons. The biggest ten clones account for under 8.5% of the sample.

Concerning this clone: The antigen it recognizes is unknown. Per-base quality was not reported, and no clone a single base away is much larger than it.

Reading the germline V gene gives CDR1 SGHDT and CDR2 YYEEEE. Including the terminal cysteine and phenylalanine, the CDR3 comprises 13 residues. The retained sequence is limited to the CDR3, 39 bases, with the frame set at the first base. V is pared back by 4 bases and J by 4 bases, with 11 bases lying between the germline termini. At one collaborating source in Seattle, patients were enrolled during active infection and were followed longitudinally through the course of disease. The collaborating institutions used their own protocols to collect whole blood in K2EDTA tubes. For TCRbeta analysis, collaborators shipped samples as frozen whole blood, isolated PBMCs, or DNA extracted from either of those sample types.

The sequence came from a woman between 50 and 59 years old with COVID-19, enrolled during active disease. This chain is built from TRBV5-6 and TRBJ1-1; a confident D gene designation cannot be given. Input material: peripheral blood. The CDR3 sequence is CASSVTAGTEAFF. The sequenced DNA: TGTGCCAGCAGCGTGACGGCGGGCACTGAAGCTTTCTTT.